This TCR beta chain was profiled in a study of T-cell reconstitution after alpha-beta-depleted transplantation in children. Using unique molecular identifiers, the investigators prepared the TCRbeta library. TCRdb re-called the PCR reads through MiXCR, storing one row per CDR3 protein. The repertoire holds around 450,000 distinct CDR3 sequences, 43% seen once, with about 30% in the top ten. General observations from the study: About two months after transplant, alpha-beta T cells reportedly came from several hundred expanded graft clones.

Germline CDR1 is LGHDT and CDR2 is YNNKEL (reference sequence). CDR3 size: 18 residues. Losses at the gene ends were 0 bases for V and 5 bases for J; bases not matched to a gene: 7. Concerning this clonotype: What it binds is unknown.

The source of this sequence is a girl aged 2 to 10 with aplastic anemia, due to receive a stem cell transplant. The V gene is TRBV3-1, the J gene TRBJ2-3; 14 nucleotides line up with TRBD2. The sample consisted of PBMCs, taken before TCRalphabeta/CD19-depleted stem cell transplant. This CDR3 is CASSQEERLAGGRDTQYF. CDR3 bases: TGTGCCAGCAGCCAAGAAGAAAGACTAGCGGGAGGGCGAGATACGCAGTATTTT.